This entry is about one T cell receptor (beta chain). The entry originates in a study of T-cell memory formation after mild COVID-19. V gave up 0 bases and J gave up 5 bases, with 13 bases separating them. Germline lookup yields CDR1 MGHRA and CDR2 YSYEKL. The CDR3 sequence is 15 residues long. TCRdb itself ran the 5' RACE reads through MiXCR, one entry per CDR3 protein. The sample contains under 150,000 distinct CDR3 sequences, roughly 15% of which appear only once. The clonotype originates from an adult woman who had mild COVID-19 (a few samples of this study predate the infection). Cell type and time point are not known. The V call is TRBV4-1, the J call TRBJ2-5, with D hard to call. The sequenced sample consisted of PBMCs or a T cell subset sorted from them (not recorded which). The CDR3 bases are TGCGCCAGCAGCCAAGAGTCTAGGGTGATGGAGACCCAGTACTTC. Its translation is CASSQESRVMETQYF.